These 14 T cell receptor beta chains were all obtained from the same sample, sequenced in a study of cytomegalovirus exposure and HLA in healthy donors. Sequencing used immunoSEQ multiplex PCR; TCRdb keeps in-frame clones, though not all of them. Counted here are roughly 330,000 clones, about nine tenths occurring once; the ten biggest clones make up approximately 1.1%. The sequencing sample was made of PBMCs. The receptors were sampled from a woman younger than 45 in good health and CMV-seropositive.

This clone has just one count. The chain is built from TRBV9 and TRBJ2-1; D tentatively fits TRBD1 or TRBD2 (5 bases each). CDR1 is SGDLS and CDR2 is YYNGEE in the germline V gene. The V and J ends lost 0 bases and 3 bases respectively, with 19 bases between them. The CDR3 covers 18 residues. The CDR3 loop reads CASSVGLPGQGRYNEQFF. The CDR3 nucleotides are TGTGCCAGCAGCGTAGGTCTCCCCGGGCAGGGACGCTACAATGAGCAGTTCTTC.

V and J are TRBV4-2 and TRBJ2-7, with 10 positions matching TRBD2. This CDR3 region has 16 residues. The V and J ends lost 0 bases and 4 bases, in that order; junction bases with no gene match: 6. Per the germline V gene, CDR1 is LGHNA and CDR2 is YNFKEQ. The CDR3 loop reads CASSQDLVAGGYEQYF. The CDR3 DNA follows: TGTGCCAGCAGCCAAGATCTAGTAGCGGGGGGTTACGAGCAGTACTTC.

The chain combines TRBV6-5 with TRBJ1-1; D gene uncertain. This CDR3 has 13 residues. Germline V lookup: CDR1 MNHEY, CDR2 SVGAGI. V lost 5 bases to trimming and J lost 2 bases, with 9 bases between them. CDR3 protein: CASSPGGNTEAFF. CDR3 nucleotide sequence: TGTGCCAGCAGTCCCGGAGGCAACACTGAAGCTTTCTTT.

This clone was recorded a few times. The chain employs TRBV30 and TRBJ1-5; the D gene is possibly TRBD1 (6 bases). This CDR3 is built from 13 residues. Germline V gives CDR1 GTSNPN, CDR2 SVGIG (reference sequence). V shed 1 base and J shed 3 bases, with 7 bases lying between them. The CDR3 spells CAWSDRDNQPQHF. CDR3 DNA: TGTGCCTGGAGTGACAGGGACAATCAGCCCCAGCATTTT.

In DNA, the CDR3 is TGCGCCAGCAGACAGGGGGCGCCTTACGAGCAGTACTTC. Translating it yields CASRQGAPYEQYF. The V and J genes are TRBV10-2 and TRBJ2-7; 9 bases line up with TRBD1. There are 13 residues in the CDR3. Germline V gives CDR1 WSHSY, CDR2 SAAADI. Trimming took 6 bases from V and 4 from J; bases not matched to a gene: 4.

The rearrangement links TRBV7-2 to TRBJ1-1; no clear D. Trimming pared 5 bases from V and 0 bases from J, leaving 13 bases between. This CDR3 contains 15 residues. The V gene's germline CDR1 is SGHTA and CDR2 FQGNSA. The CDR3 nucleotides are TGTGCCAGCAGCCTCGAAACGGCAGTGAACACTGAAGCTTTCTTT. It yields the protein CASSLETAVNTEAFF.

The J gene is TRBJ2-5, the V gene TRBV4-3; 12 nucleotides match TRBD1. The germline V gene has CDR1 LGHNA and CDR2 YSLEER. V gave up 0 bases and J gave up 5 bases; unmatched junction bases: 7. The CDR3 spans 17 residues. The CDR3 protein is CASSQDVGTGGRETQYF. The CDR3 nucleotides are TGCGCCAGCAGCCAAGATGTTGGGACAGGGGGCAGGGAGACCCAGTACTTC.

This clone was recorded only once. The DNA of the CDR3 is TGCGCCAGTCGCAGGGATTCCACAGATACGCAGTATTTT. Translated, it gives CASRRDSTDTQYF. V usage is TRBV5-1 and J usage is TRBJ2-3; D possibly corresponds to TRBD1 (5 bases). V shed 8 bases and J shed 2 bases, with 12 bases lying between them. From germline, CDR1 is SGHRS and CDR2 YFSETQ. There are 13 residues in the CDR3.

The rearrangement links TRBV6-1 to TRBJ1-5, with D perhaps TRBD1 (5 bases). Trimming left V 7 bases short and J 5 bases short, with 15 bases between. The CDR3 spans 14 residues. Per the germline V gene, CDR1 is MNHNS and CDR2 is SASEGT. The CDR3 is CASIRRRGHQPQHF. The CDR3 bases are TGTGCCAGCATCCGGAGGAGGGGCCATCAGCCCCAGCATTTT.

The chain has TRBV9 and TRBJ2-5; 7 nucleotides agree with TRBD1. Germline CDR1 is SGDLS and CDR2 is YYNGEE. The CDR3 sequence is 14 residues long. The ends lost 0 bases at V and 3 bases at J; junction bases unmatched: 2. CDR3 DNA: TGTGCCAGCAGCGTAGAGGGGACAGAAGAGACCCAGTACTTC. It encodes CASSVEGTEETQYF.

V usage is TRBV29-1 and J usage is TRBJ2-5; 7 bases are shared with TRBD1. Germline V gives CDR1 SQVTM, CDR2 ANQGSEA. V lost 7 bases, J lost 1 base, and 9 bases stayed unmatched. CDR3 length equals 14 residues. CDR3 in amino acids: CSGERDSSQETQYF. The DNA of the CDR3 is TGCAGCGGGGAAAGGGACAGTTCCCAAGAGACCCAGTACTTC.

This clone was observed a few times. The CDR3: CVRSSTRNDQPQHF. CDR3 DNA sequence: TGTGTCAGAAGCTCGACAAGGAATGATCAGCCCCAGCATTTT. The chain employs TRBV7-5 and TRBJ1-5; the listed D gene, TRBD1, was not tested against the DNA. TRBV7-5 is classified as a pseudogene. CDR3 length equals 14 residues.

The V and J genes are TRBV6-5 and TRBJ1-1, with D tentatively TRBD1 (6 bases). In germline, CDR1 is MNHEY, CDR2 SVGAGI. This CDR3 has 14 residues. V lost 5 bases and J lost 0, with 10 bases in between. The CDR3 protein is CASSQNRVNTEAFF. In DNA, the CDR3 is TGTGCCAGCAGTCAAAACAGGGTGAACACTGAAGCTTTCTTT.

The chain couples TRBV5-1 to TRBJ2-3; weak D call: TRBD1 (5 bases). The CDR3 loop spans 18 amino acids. V lost 0 bases to trimming and J lost 4 bases, with 21 bases between them. Germline V gives CDR1 SGHRS, CDR2 YFSETQ. The CDR3 DNA is TGCGCCAGCAGCTTGGCCGTCGGCTCAGGGTTAGCCCCAGATACGCAGTATTTT. Translated, it gives CASSLAVGSGLAPDTQYF.